The rows below give T cell receptor beta chains drawn from one sample of a study of blood T cell repertoires in COVID-19. Produced via immunoSEQ multiplex PCR; TCRdb's table is partial and in-frame only. This table holds around 250,000 clones, approximately 88% found once. The sample comprised peripheral blood. The receptors originated from a woman aged 70-85 years with COVID-19, enrolled during active disease. Both conserved end residues are part of each CDR3. Each record gives: V gene, J gene, D gene, clone size, CDR3 protein, CDR3 DNA. A D gene is named only where the DNA matches it firmly. Clone sizes are given selectively: once, few, many, or a class where the clone is expanded.

V gene: TRBV3-1/TRBV3-2; J gene: TRBJ2-5; D gene: -; clone size: -; CDR3 protein: CASSQEQGRETQYF; CDR3 DNA: TGTGCCAGCAGCCAAGAGCAGGGTAGGGAGACCCAGTACTTC
V gene: TRBV30; J gene: TRBJ1-6; D gene: TRBD1; clone size: -; CDR3 protein: CAWSHGTANSPLHF; CDR3 DNA: TGTGCCTGGAGTCATGGGACAGCTAATTCACCCCTCCACTTT
V gene: TRBV3-1/TRBV3-2; J gene: TRBJ2-7; D gene: TRBD2; clone size: -; CDR3 protein: CASSQGIAGGPIYEQYF; CDR3 DNA: TGTGCCAGCAGCCAAGGGATAGCGGGAGGGCCTATATACGAGCAGTACTTC
V gene: TRBV7-2; J gene: TRBJ2-1; D gene: -; clone size: -; CDR3 protein: CASSFPGTYNEQFF; CDR3 DNA: TGTGCCAGCAGCTTCCCAGGGACCTACAATGAGCAGTTCTTC
V gene: TRBV29-1; J gene: TRBJ2-7; D gene: TRBD2; clone size: -; CDR3 protein: CSVVRTSGYYEQYF; CDR3 DNA: TGCAGCGTTGTCCGGACTAGCGGGTACTACGAGCAGTACTTC
V gene: TRBV18; J gene: TRBJ2-5; D gene: -; clone size: -; CDR3 protein: CASSPPGRQETQYF; CDR3 DNA: TGTGCCAGCTCACCACCGGGCAGACAAGAGACCCAGTACTTC
V gene: TRBV5-1; J gene: TRBJ2-2; D gene: -; clone size: -; CDR3 protein: CASSLRQAGELFF; CDR3 DNA: TGCGCCAGCAGCTTAAGACAGGCCGGGGAGCTGTTTTTT
V gene: TRBV6-2/TRBV6-3; J gene: TRBJ2-2; D gene: -; clone size: -; CDR3 protein: CASSYIATGLVNRAGELFF; CDR3 DNA: TGTGCCAGCAGTTATATTGCAACCGGACTGGTTAATCGGGCCGGGGAGCTGTTTTTT
V gene: TRBV28; J gene: TRBJ1-1; D gene: -; clone size: -; CDR3 protein: CAIRGGTTEAFF; CDR3 DNA: TGTGCCATCCGGGGGGGGACCACTGAAGCTTTCTTT
V gene: TRBV6-2/TRBV6-3; J gene: TRBJ1-2; D gene: TRBD1; clone size: -; CDR3 protein: CASSEPTGQGTGYTF; CDR3 DNA: TGTGCCAGCAGTGAGCCCACGGGACAGGGGACTGGCTACACCTTC
V gene: TRBV9; J gene: TRBJ2-1; D gene: TRBD2; clone size: -; CDR3 protein: CASSPYSDSGSRDEQFF; CDR3 DNA: TGTGCCAGCAGCCCCTACAGTGATAGCGGGAGTAGGGATGAGCAGTTCTTC
V gene: TRBV2; J gene: TRBJ1-1; D gene: -; clone size: -; CDR3 protein: CASSVTAFTKAFF; CDR3 DNA: TGTGCCAGCAGTGTGACTGCGTTTACTAAAGCTTTCTTT
V gene: TRBV28; J gene: TRBJ1-5; D gene: -; clone size: -; CDR3 protein: CASSFLSNSNQPQHF; CDR3 DNA: TGTGCCAGCAGTTTCCTTTCTAATAGCAATCAGCCCCAGCATTTT
V gene: TRBV7-2; J gene: TRBJ2-6; D gene: -; clone size: once; CDR3 protein: CASSLARVDPGANVLTF; CDR3 DNA: TGTGCCAGCAGCTTAGCGCGGGTAGACCCTGGGGCCAACGTCCTGACTTTC
V gene: TRBV5-1; J gene: TRBJ2-2; D gene: -; clone size: -; CDR3 protein: CATRGRSSTGELFF; CDR3 DNA: TGCGCCACCCGGGGGAGGTCTAGCACCGGGGAGCTGTTTTTT
V gene: TRBV6-2/TRBV6-3; J gene: TRBJ2-1; D gene: -; clone size: -; CDR3 protein: CASSYSSSLSEQFF; CDR3 DNA: TGTGCCAGCAGTTACAGCTCCTCCTTGAGTGAGCAGTTCTTC
V gene: TRBV6-1; J gene: TRBJ1-2; D gene: TRBD1; clone size: -; CDR3 protein: CASSETGGYYGYTF; CDR3 DNA: TGTGCCAGCAGTGAGACAGGGGGTTACTATGGCTACACCTTC
V gene: TRBV7-8; J gene: TRBJ1-6; D gene: TRBD1; clone size: -; CDR3 protein: CASSSRTGEGSPLHF; CDR3 DNA: TGTGCCAGCAGCTCCCGGACAGGGGAAGGATCACCCCTCCACTTT
V gene: TRBV28; J gene: TRBJ1-2; D gene: TRBD1; clone size: -; CDR3 protein: CASSQPGQGNPRGYTF; CDR3 DNA: TGTGCCAGCAGCCAACCAGGACAGGGGAATCCCCGGGGCTACACCTTC
V gene: TRBV6-2/TRBV6-3; J gene: TRBJ2-3; D gene: TRBD2; clone size: -; CDR3 protein: CASSGWTSGSSDTQYF; CDR3 DNA: TGTGCCAGCAGTGGCTGGACTAGCGGGAGCTCAGATACGCAGTATTTT
V gene: TRBV19; J gene: TRBJ2-2; D gene: TRBD2; clone size: few; CDR3 protein: CASSILGIRTSGSRDGELFF; CDR3 DNA: TGTGCCAGTAGTATTTTAGGGATCAGGACTAGCGGGAGTCGGGACGGGGAGCTGTTTTTT
V gene: TRBV30; J gene: TRBJ2-1; D gene: TRBD1; clone size: -; CDR3 protein: CAWRRQGSHEQFF; CDR3 DNA: TGTGCCTGGAGGAGACAGGGCTCCCATGAGCAGTTCTTC
V gene: TRBV6-5; J gene: TRBJ2-1; D gene: TRBD2; clone size: -; CDR3 protein: CASGRLARNEQFF; CDR3 DNA: TGTGCCAGCGGGCGACTAGCGAGAAATGAGCAGTTCTTC
V gene: TRBV30; J gene: TRBJ1-2; D gene: -; clone size: -; CDR3 protein: CALTRNWGVPGYTF; CDR3 DNA: TGTGCCCTGACTAGAAATTGGGGGGTTCCTGGCTACACCTTC
V gene: TRBV3-1/TRBV3-2; J gene: TRBJ1-2; D gene: -; clone size: -; CDR3 protein: CASSQGGRAGSGYTF; CDR3 DNA: TGTGCCAGCAGCCAGGGAGGACGGGCCGGTTCTGGCTACACCTTC
V gene: TRBV18; J gene: TRBJ2-7; D gene: TRBD1; clone size: few; CDR3 protein: CASSADRVAYEQYF; CDR3 DNA: TGTGCCAGCTCAGCCGACAGGGTCGCCTACGAGCAGTACTTC
V gene: TRBV5-8; J gene: TRBJ1-3; D gene: -; clone size: -; CDR3 protein: CASSLLAGVGYF; CDR3 DNA: TGTGCCAGCAGCCTCTTGGCGGGGGTCGGGTATTTT
V gene: TRBV7-7; J gene: TRBJ2-1; D gene: TRBD2; clone size: few; CDR3 protein: CASSRGVNNEQFF; CDR3 DNA: TGTGCTAGCAGCCGGGGGGTGAACAATGAGCAGTTCTTC
V gene: TRBV30; J gene: TRBJ1-2; D gene: TRBD1; clone size: -; CDR3 protein: CAWGDRNYGYTF; CDR3 DNA: TGTGCCTGGGGGGACAGGAACTATGGCTACACCTTC
V gene: TRBV5-1; J gene: TRBJ2-4; D gene: TRBD1; clone size: -; CDR3 protein: CASSPFPGGKNIQYF; CDR3 DNA: TGCGCCAGCAGCCCGTTCCCAGGGGGCAAAAACATTCAGTACTTC
V gene: TRBV28; J gene: TRBJ2-5; D gene: TRBD2; clone size: -; CDR3 protein: CASSVPLGTSGGETQYF; CDR3 DNA: TGTGCCAGCAGTGTACCCCTCGGGACTAGCGGAGGGGAGACCCAGTACTTC
V gene: TRBV2; J gene: TRBJ2-1; D gene: -; clone size: -; CDR3 protein: CAIYWGAGNEQFF; CDR3 DNA: TGTGCCATCTACTGGGGCGCCGGCAATGAGCAGTTCTTC
V gene: TRBV7-2; J gene: TRBJ2-3; D gene: -; clone size: once; CDR3 protein: CASSLVVSGTDTQYF; CDR3 DNA: TGTGCCAGCAGCTTAGTCGTTTCCGGGACAGATACGCAGTATTTT
V gene: TRBV12-3/TRBV12-4; J gene: TRBJ1-1; D gene: -; clone size: -; CDR3 protein: CASTYMNTEAFF; CDR3 DNA: TGTGCCAGCACATACATGAACACTGAAGCTTTCTTT
V gene: TRBV18; J gene: TRBJ1-2; D gene: -; clone size: -; CDR3 protein: CASSPAPEGYYGYTF; CDR3 DNA: TGTGCCAGCTCACCCGCGCCGGAGGGGTACTATGGCTACACCTTC
V gene: TRBV29-1; J gene: TRBJ1-1; D gene: -; clone size: -; CDR3 protein: CSVDAGGVTEAFF; CDR3 DNA: TGCAGCGTTGACGCCGGGGGGGTTACTGAAGCTTTCTTT
V gene: TRBV30; J gene: TRBJ2-7; D gene: -; clone size: -; CDR3 protein: CAWSVRVPYEQYF; CDR3 DNA: TGTGCCTGGAGTGTACGAGTTCCCTACGAGCAGTACTTC
V gene: TRBV30; J gene: TRBJ1-4; D gene: -; clone size: -; CDR3 protein: CAWSVLGTSNEKLFF; CDR3 DNA: TGTGCCTGGAGTGTACTTGGGACAAGCAATGAAAAACTGTTTTTT
V gene: TRBV7-2; J gene: TRBJ2-1; D gene: TRBD2; clone size: once; CDR3 protein: CASSLEAASGFYNEQFF; CDR3 DNA: TGTGCCAGCAGCTTAGAGGCGGCTAGCGGGTTCTACAATGAGCAGTTCTTC
V gene: TRBV2; J gene: TRBJ1-2; D gene: -; clone size: -; CDR3 protein: CASSLTTENYGYTF; CDR3 DNA: TGTGCCAGCTCACTGACGACTGAGAACTATGGCTACACCTTC
V gene: TRBV4-2; J gene: TRBJ2-5; D gene: TRBD2; clone size: -; CDR3 protein: CASSQGGRVQETQYF; CDR3 DNA: TGTGCCAGCAGCCAAGGCGGGAGAGTCCAAGAGACCCAGTACTTC
V gene: TRBV29-1; J gene: TRBJ1-1; D gene: TRBD1; clone size: -; CDR3 protein: CSGEAGTGSIGTEAFF; CDR3 DNA: TGCAGCGGAGAAGCCGGGACAGGGTCGATCGGCACTGAAGCTTTCTTT
V gene: TRBV28; J gene: TRBJ1-2; D gene: TRBD1; clone size: -; CDR3 protein: CAIQRQGAPGYTF; CDR3 DNA: TGTGCCATCCAGAGACAGGGGGCGCCCGGCTACACCTTC
V gene: TRBV29-1; J gene: TRBJ1-1; D gene: -; clone size: -; CDR3 protein: CSVDKGGATEAFF; CDR3 DNA: TGCAGCGTTGATAAGGGGGGGGCCACTGAAGCTTTCTTT
V gene: TRBV7-3; J gene: TRBJ2-7; D gene: TRBD1; clone size: -; CDR3 protein: CASSLGDRGYEQYF; CDR3 DNA: TGTGCCAGCAGCTTAGGGGACAGGGGTTACGAGCAGTACTTC
V gene: TRBV9; J gene: TRBJ2-7; D gene: -; clone size: -; CDR3 protein: CASSVTSSTEQYF; CDR3 DNA: TGTGCCAGCAGCGTAACCTCAAGCACCGAGCAGTACTTC
V gene: TRBV11-2; J gene: TRBJ1-2; D gene: -; clone size: -; CDR3 protein: CASSQGGRVTHPYGYTF; CDR3 DNA: TGTGCCAGCAGCCAAGGCGGCAGGGTAACCCACCCCTATGGCTACACCTTC
V gene: TRBV4-3; J gene: TRBJ2-6; D gene: -; clone size: few; CDR3 protein: CASSQGPPSSGANVLTF; CDR3 DNA: TGCGCCAGCAGCCAAGGCCCCCCGAGCTCTGGGGCCAACGTCCTGACTTTC
V gene: TRBV3-1/TRBV3-2; J gene: TRBJ1-3; D gene: -; clone size: -; CDR3 protein: CASSQDVRSSGNTIYF; CDR3 DNA: TGTGCCAGCAGCCAAGATGTACGGAGCTCTGGAAACACCATATATTTT
V gene: TRBV18; J gene: TRBJ1-6; D gene: TRBD1; clone size: -; CDR3 protein: CASSPGTGGRSPLHF; CDR3 DNA: TGTGCCAGCTCACCCGGCACAGGGGGTCGTTCACCCCTCCACTTT
V gene: TRBV6-5; J gene: TRBJ2-1; D gene: TRBD2; clone size: -; CDR3 protein: CASRYTGTSGNEQFF; CDR3 DNA: TGTGCCAGCAGATACACCGGGACTAGCGGTAATGAGCAGTTCTTC
V gene: TRBV11-3; J gene: TRBJ2-3; D gene: TRBD1; clone size: -; CDR3 protein: CASSLGQGSDTQYF; CDR3 DNA: TGTGCCAGCAGCTTAGGACAGGGCTCAGATACGCAGTATTTT
V gene: TRBV9; J gene: TRBJ2-3; D gene: -; clone size: -; CDR3 protein: CASSVSGHTDTQYF; CDR3 DNA: TGTGCCAGCAGCGTTAGCGGACACACAGATACGCAGTATTTT